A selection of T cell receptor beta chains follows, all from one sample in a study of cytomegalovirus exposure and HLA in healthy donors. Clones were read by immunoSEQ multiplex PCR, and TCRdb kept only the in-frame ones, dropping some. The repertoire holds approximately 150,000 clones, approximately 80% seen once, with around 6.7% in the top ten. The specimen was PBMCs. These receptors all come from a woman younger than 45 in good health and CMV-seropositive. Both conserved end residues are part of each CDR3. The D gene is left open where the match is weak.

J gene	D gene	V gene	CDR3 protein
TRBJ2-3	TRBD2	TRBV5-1	CASSSRLAGDRTDTQYF
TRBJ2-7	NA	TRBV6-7	CASSYAPLPLYRGEAAYEQYF
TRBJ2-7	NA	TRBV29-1	CSVWRQGSYEQYF
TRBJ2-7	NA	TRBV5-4	CASSWEQGRGYEQYF
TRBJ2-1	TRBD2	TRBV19	CASLKRGSDEQFF
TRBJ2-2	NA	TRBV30	CAWFGQNTGELFF
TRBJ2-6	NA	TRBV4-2	CASSREQSGHYSGANVLTF
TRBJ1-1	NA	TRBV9	CASSPPSSGLNTEAFF
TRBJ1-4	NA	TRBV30	CAWRGPGESEKLFF
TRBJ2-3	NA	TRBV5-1	CASSLAGGAPADTQYF
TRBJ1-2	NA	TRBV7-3	CASSSRGGFGYTF
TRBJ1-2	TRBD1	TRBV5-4	CASSNLKGANGYTF
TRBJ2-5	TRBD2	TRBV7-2	CASTLTSGGPETQYF
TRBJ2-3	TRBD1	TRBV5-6	CASSLAGQGETDTQYF
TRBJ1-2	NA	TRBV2	CASRGSSGHPYTF
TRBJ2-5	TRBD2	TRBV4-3	CASSPRAWTSGGRGETQYF
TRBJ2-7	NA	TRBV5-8	CASSSGPVVAYEQYF
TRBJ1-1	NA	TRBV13	CASSLVALTGASEAFF
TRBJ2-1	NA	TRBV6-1	CASRPGPASYNEQFF
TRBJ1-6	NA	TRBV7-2	CASSLAALLGSPLHF
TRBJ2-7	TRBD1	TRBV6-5	CASSFDREGYEQYF
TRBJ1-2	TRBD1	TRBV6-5	CASSRLLGGHYGYTF
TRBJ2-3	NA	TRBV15	CATSRETRGWADTQYF
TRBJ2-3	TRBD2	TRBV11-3	CASSLLAGGRDTQYF